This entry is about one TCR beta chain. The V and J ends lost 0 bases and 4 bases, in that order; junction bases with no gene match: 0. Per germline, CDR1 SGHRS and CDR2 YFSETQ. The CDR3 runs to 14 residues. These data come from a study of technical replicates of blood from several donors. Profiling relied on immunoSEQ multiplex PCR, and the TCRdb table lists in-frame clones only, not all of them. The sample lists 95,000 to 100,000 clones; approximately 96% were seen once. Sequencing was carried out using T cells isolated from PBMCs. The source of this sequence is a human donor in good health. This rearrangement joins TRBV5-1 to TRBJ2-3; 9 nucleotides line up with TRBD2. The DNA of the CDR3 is TGCGCCAGCAGCTTGGGGACTAGCGCAGATACGCAGTATTTT. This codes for CASSLGTSADTQYF. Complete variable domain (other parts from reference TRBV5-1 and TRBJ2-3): KAGVTQTPRYLIKTRGQQVTLSCSPISGHRSVSWYQQTPGQGLQFLFEYFSETQRNKGNFPGRFSGRQFSNSRSEMNVSTLELGDSALYLCASSLGTSADTQYFGPGTRLTVL.